This record concerns one T cell receptor (beta chain) sequence. The antigen this receptor binds is unknown. No quality values exist for individual bases; no much larger clone is one base distant. The sample comes from a study of OX40 agonist ivuxolimab in advanced cancers. Concerning the study at large: Ivuxolimab was a fully human IgG2 agonistic monoclonal antibody targeting the costimulatory receptor OX40 (CD134). The paper describes the monotherapy dose-escalation part (N ≈ 50 patients) of the phase I trial of ivuxolimab. A male proportion of 75% to 85% and a mean age of approximately 55 years, ranging from 23 to 79, were recorded for the dose-escalation cohort. Peripheral TCRbeta sequencing was intended to test whether TCR sequence diversity was altered and clonal T-cell expansion was caused by ivuxolimab. Three dose-escalation patients achieved partial responses, one with hepatocellular carcinoma and two with cutaneous melanoma. Of the approximately 50 patients in dose escalation, about 20 had hepatocellular carcinoma, about 15 had melanoma, 9 had renal cell carcinoma and 9 had head and neck cancer. Intravenous ivuxolimab was administered to patients every 2 weeks at six dose levels: 0.01, 0.1, 0.3, 1.5, 3 and 10 mg/kg. Patients were allowed to have had prior anti-PD-1, anti-PD-L1 or anti-CTLA-4 therapy, and roughly 40% of the dose-escalation patients had been treated with checkpoint inhibitors.

Genomic DNA was extracted from sorted cells for sequencing of the TCRbeta CDR3 region. The immunoSEQ Assay was used for sequencing of TCRbeta CDR3 regions. TCRdb retrieved this table from immuneACCESS and kept in-frame rearrangements only. Not all clones are present; in checked studies, unresolved V genes account for under half, and no reason is known for the remainder. This sample has about 53,000 clones in its table, and 75% to 90% of those were observed once. 11% of the sample comes from the top ten. CDR3 length: 15 amino acids, cysteine to phenylalanine. CDR3 DNA is the only sequence kept; it has 45 bases, read in frame from the first base. Unmatched junction bases come to 14, with V trimmed by 5 bases and J by 11 bases. The germline V gene encodes CDR1 SGHAT and CDR2 FQNNGV. Broad study findings and their caveats: The antigen specificity of the clonally expanded peripheral T cells was not determined. At doses from 0.1 to 3.0 mg/kg, clonal expansion was seen in both CD4+ and CD8+ blood T cells between baseline and week 6. Low levels of normalized T-cell clonal expansion were also seen in some patients who did not respond. After ivuxolimab, more expanded clones were found on average in CD8+ T cells than in CD4+ T cells. In partial responders in the 0.1-3.0 mg/kg groups, normalized peripheral clonal expansion was found to be among the lowest, especially among CD8+ T cells.

Patients with a history of autoimmune disease or receiving systemic immunosuppression were excluded from the trial. In every dose cohort, peripheral blood was drawn for TCR sequencing at baseline, cycle 4 day 1, and cycle 7 day 1. The samples were taken from a phase I, first-in-human, multicenter, open-label dose-escalation trial of ivuxolimab. Adults with locally advanced or metastatic melanoma, renal cell carcinoma, hepatocellular carcinoma or head and neck squamous cell carcinoma were enrolled in the trial. Before TCR sequencing, CD4+ and CD8+ T cells were separately sorted from peripheral blood.

This receptor was taken from an adult with an advanced solid tumor such as melanoma, head and neck, liver or kidney cancer. This specimen was CD4+ or CD8+ T cells sorted from blood, taken in a trial of the OX40 agonist ivuxolimab. The chain couples TRBV11-2 to TRBJ2-1; 8 central bases correspond to TRBD1. The CDR3 region reads CASSLRTDRAVKQFF. At the DNA level, the sequence is TGTGCCAGCAGCCTACGGACGGACAGGGCGGTGAAGCAGTTCTTC.